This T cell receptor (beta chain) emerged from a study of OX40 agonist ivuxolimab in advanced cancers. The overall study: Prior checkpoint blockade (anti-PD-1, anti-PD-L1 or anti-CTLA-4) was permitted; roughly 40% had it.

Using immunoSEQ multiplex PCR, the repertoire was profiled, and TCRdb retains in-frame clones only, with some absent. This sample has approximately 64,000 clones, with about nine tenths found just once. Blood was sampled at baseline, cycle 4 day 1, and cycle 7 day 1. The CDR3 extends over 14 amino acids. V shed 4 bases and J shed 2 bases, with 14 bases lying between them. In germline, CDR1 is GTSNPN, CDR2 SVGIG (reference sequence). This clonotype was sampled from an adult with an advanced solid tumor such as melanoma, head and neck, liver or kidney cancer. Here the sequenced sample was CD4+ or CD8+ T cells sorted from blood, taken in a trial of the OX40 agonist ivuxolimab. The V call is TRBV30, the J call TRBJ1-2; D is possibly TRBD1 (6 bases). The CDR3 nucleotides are TGTGCCTGGACCCCCGGGACAAAGAACTATGGCTACACCTTC. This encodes CAWTPGTKNYGYTF.